The rows below give T cell receptor beta chains drawn from one sample of a study of cytomegalovirus exposure and HLA in healthy donors. The method was immunoSEQ multiplex PCR; TCRdb's version includes in-frame clones alone and lacks a portion of them. This sample contains about 110,000 clones. Sequenced input: PBMCs. All receptors derive from a man aged 18-30 years in good health and CMV-seronegative. CDR3s include the opening cysteine and the closing phenylalanine or tryptophan. Each record gives: V gene, J gene, D gene, CDR3 DNA, CDR3 protein. D genes are given only for firm matches.

>TRBV2|TRBJ2-7|NA
TGTGCCAGCAGTGAAGTTGGAGGGGTTTACGAGCAGTACTTC
CASSEVGGVYEQYF
>TRBV5-1|TRBJ1-4|NA
TGCGCCAGCAGTCGAACGGGGGAGATAGGTGAAAAACTGTTTTTT
CASSRTGEIGEKLFF
>TRBV18|TRBJ1-1|TRBD1
TGTGCCAGCTCACCCTGGACAGGCCCTGAGTCTTTCTTT
CASSPWTGPESFF
>TRBV29-1|TRBJ1-1|NA
TGCAGCGTTGAGGGGGGGGGTCGCGTGAACACTGAAGCTTTCTTT
CSVEGGGRVNTEAFF
>TRBV11-2|TRBJ1-5|TRBD1
TGTGCCAGCAGCTCTGGACAGGGCCGCAATCAGCCCCAGCATTTT
CASSSGQGRNQPQHF
>TRBV28|TRBJ2-2|NA
TGTGCCAGCACCTCGGGGGTAATCGGGGAGCTGTTTTTT
CASTSGVIGELFF
>TRBV4-1|TRBJ2-2|NA
TGCGCCAGCAGCCAAGAGGGGGGGGCAGTCGGGGAGCTGTTTTTT
CASSQEGGAVGELFF
>TRBV7-8|TRBJ1-1|NA
TGTGCCAGCAGCTCCAAGGGGCTAACGAACACTGAAGCTTTCTTT
CASSSKGLTNTEAFF
>TRBV5-1|TRBJ2-2|NA
TGCGCCAGCAGCTTCACAGGACAGACTAACACCGGGGAGCTGTTTTTT
CASSFTGQTNTGELFF
>TRBV2|TRBJ1-6|TRBD1
TGTGCCAGCAGTGAAGGGACAGGGAATTCACCCCTCCACTTT
CASSEGTGNSPLHF
>TRBV7-2|TRBJ2-1|NA
TGTGCCAGCAGCTTAGTCCCCAGGGATAACTCCTACAATGAGCAGTTCTTC
CASSLVPRDNSYNEQFF
>TRBV11-2|TRBJ1-1|TRBD1
TGTGCCAGCAGTTCAATCTCGGGACAGGTTGAAGCTTTCTTT
CASSSISGQVEAFF
>TRBV6-5|TRBJ1-2|NA
TGTGCCAGCAGTGAACAAAAATCGTCCTATGGCTACACCTTC
CASSEQKSSYGYTF
>TRBV27|TRBJ1-4|NA
TGTGCCAGCAGTTCCTACAGCCTGCAACATGAAAAACTGTTTTTT
CASSSYSLQHEKLFF
>TRBV18|TRBJ2-3|NA
TGTGCCAGCTCACCCCTTTTACCGGGACTGCTAACTAGCACAGATACGCAGTATTTT
CASSPLLPGLLTSTDTQYF
>TRBV28|TRBJ1-2|TRBD1
TGTGCCAGCAGAGCAGGGGACAGGGGAGTTGGGTATGGCTACACCTTC
CASRAGDRGVGYGYTF
>TRBV19|TRBJ1-1|TRBD1
TGTGCCAGTAGTATAGATCGCTTTAGGGCAGGGGGCGTGAACACTGAAGCTTTCTTT
CASSIDRFRAGGVNTEAFF
>TRBV5-1|TRBJ2-3|NA
TGCGCCAGCAGCTTGGCAGGCTTGGGCGATACGCAGTATTTT
CASSLAGLGDTQYF
>TRBV5-6|TRBJ1-2|TRBD1
TGTGCCAGCAGCTTGGGAGACAGGGACCTGCGCTATGGCTACACCTTC
CASSLGDRDLRYGYTF
>TRBV7-9|TRBJ1-4|TRBD1
TGTGCCAGCAGCCGGGACAGGGACGGTGAAAAACTGTTTTTT
CASSRDRDGEKLFF
>TRBV7-8|TRBJ1-2|NA
TGTGCCAGCAGCTCGGCGGGGATTCCGGGCTATGGCTACACCTTC
CASSSAGIPGYGYTF
>TRBV5-4|TRBJ2-2|NA
TGTGCCAGCAGCCCAACAGGGTTCGGGGAGCTGTTTTTT
CASSPTGFGELFF
>TRBV7-2|TRBJ1-5|NA
TGTGCCAGCAGCCCGTATAGCAATCAGCCCCAGCATTTT
CASSPYSNQPQHF
>TRBV10-3|TRBJ2-3|TRBD2
TGTGCCATCAGTGAAGAGACTAGCGGAAAGAGCACAGATACGCAGTATTTT
CAISEETSGKSTDTQYF
>TRBV6-1|TRBJ1-2|NA
TGTGCCAGCAGTGATTCGGCAGGGGCTCGGGTCTATGGCTACACCTTC
CASSDSAGARVYGYTF
>TRBV20-1|TRBJ1-1|NA
TGCAGTGCTAGGTTTATCACTGAAGCTTTCTTT
CSARFITEAFF
>TRBV21-1|TRBJ2-6|NA
TGTGCCAGCAGCAAAGCTCGGACAGGTAAGAAACGATCTGGGGCCAACGTCCTGACTTTC
CASSKARTGKKRSGANVLTF
>TRBV2|TRBJ1-1|NA
TGTGCCAGCGAGGGCGACACTGAAGCTTTCTTT
CASEGDTEAFF
>TRBV6-6|TRBJ1-1|TRBD1
TGTGCCAGCAGTTACGCCGGGACAGGCGGAGAAGCTTTCTTT
CASSYAGTGGEAFF
>TRBV28|TRBJ2-1|TRBD2
TGTGCCAGCAGTTTATCTGGGGCGGGAGATCTTAATGAGCAGTTCTTC
CASSLSGAGDLNEQFF
>TRBV2|TRBJ1-1|TRBD1
TGTGCCAGTACCCGGACAGGGAATTTGAACACTGAAGCTTTCTTT
CASTRTGNLNTEAFF
>TRBV5-1|TRBJ2-5|NA
TGCGCCAGCAGCTTGGACAGGAGACAAGAGACCCAGTACTTC
CASSLDRRQETQYF
>TRBV6-1|TRBJ1-6|TRBD1
TGTGCCAGCAGACCAGGGGGGAATTCACCCCTCCACTTT
CASRPGGNSPLHF
>TRBV7-9|TRBJ1-5|NA
TGTGCCAGCAGCTTAGTTGGGGGAGGAAATCAGCCCCAGCATTTT
CASSLVGGGNQPQHF
>TRBV18|TRBJ1-1|NA
TGTGCCAGCTCAAGCGATCAGATCATGAACACTGAAGCTTTCTTT
CASSSDQIMNTEAFF
>TRBV6-6|TRBJ1-6|NA
TGTGCCAGCAGTTTAAGTGCAGGGGTCCCATCACCCCTCCACTTT
CASSLSAGVPSPLHF
>TRBV15|TRBJ2-1|NA
TGTGCCACCAGCACGGGACTCCTGGCCAATGAGCAGTTCTTC
CATSTGLLANEQFF
>TRBV10-2|TRBJ1-6|NA
TGCGCCAGCAGTGAGTCGAGACCGGAGTATAATTCACCCCTCCACTTT
CASSESRPEYNSPLHF
>TRBV6-5|TRBJ2-7|NA
TGTGCCAGCAGTTACTCGTCACGGGTTCGAGGCGAGCAGTACTTC
CASSYSSRVRGEQYF
>TRBV19|TRBJ1-2|TRBD1
TGTGCCACCCGGGCAACGACAGGGACGGTCTATGGCTACACCTTC
CATRATTGTVYGYTF
>TRBV10-2|TRBJ1-1|TRBD1
TGCGCCAGCAGGCCCCCTACAGGGGTAGACACTGAAGCTTTCTTT
CASRPPTGVDTEAFF
>TRBV9|TRBJ2-7|TRBD2
TGTGCCAGCAGCAGCCGACTAGCGGGACACAACTCCTACGAGCAGTACTTC
CASSSRLAGHNSYEQYF
>TRBV2|TRBJ2-1|TRBD2
TGTGCCAGCAGTCCTAGCGGAGCCTCCTACAATGAGCAGTTCTTC
CASSPSGASYNEQFF
>TRBV6-1|TRBJ2-3|TRBD2
TGTGCCAGCAGTGAAAATCCGCGCCTAGCGGTTTTT
CASSENPRLAVF
>TRBV5-4|TRBJ1-1|TRBD1
TGTGCCAGCAGCTTGGTGACAGGGATTAACACTGAAGCTTTCTTT
CASSLVTGINTEAFF
>TRBV6-1|TRBJ1-6|TRBD1
TGTGCCAGCAGCGGGGACAGGGGAGGGTATTCACCCCTCCACTTT
CASSGDRGGYSPLHF
>TRBV19|TRBJ1-2|TRBD1
TGTGCCAGTAGTAGCGGGACAGCCTTCTATGGCTACACCTTC
CASSSGTAFYGYTF
>TRBV9|TRBJ1-1|NA
TGTGCCAGCAGCGCGGACAGCTACACTGAAGCTTTCTTT
CASSADSYTEAFF
>TRBV7-2|TRBJ2-3|TRBD2
TGTGCCAGCAGCTTAGGCCTGTCTAGCGGAGGCCCCACAGATACGCAGTATTTT
CASSLGLSSGGPTDTQYF
>TRBV19|TRBJ2-7|TRBD2
TGTGCCAGTAGTATCCGTCTAGCGGGATCCCCCGTGGACGAGCAGTACTTC
CASSIRLAGSPVDEQYF
>TRBV10-3|TRBJ2-5|NA
TGTGCCACCTGGACAGCCGGTGGAGAGCAGTACTTC
CATWTAGGEQYF
>TRBV19|TRBJ1-3|NA
TGTGCCAGTACCTCTACCCGCTCTGGAAACACCATATATTTT
CASTSTRSGNTIYF
>TRBV11-2|TRBJ2-3|NA
TGTGCCAGCAGCTTAGTTTCTGTACAGGACCCTCGAGATACGCAGTATTTT
CASSLVSVQDPRDTQYF
>TRBV11-2|TRBJ2-7|TRBD2
TGTGCCAGCAGCTCCCGGACTAGCGGAAGCTCCGAGCAGTACTTC
CASSSRTSGSSEQYF
>TRBV7-9|TRBJ2-1|TRBD2
TGTGCCAGCAGCTTAGAAGGGACTAGCGGGAGAGGAGGGCAGTTCTTC
CASSLEGTSGRGGQFF